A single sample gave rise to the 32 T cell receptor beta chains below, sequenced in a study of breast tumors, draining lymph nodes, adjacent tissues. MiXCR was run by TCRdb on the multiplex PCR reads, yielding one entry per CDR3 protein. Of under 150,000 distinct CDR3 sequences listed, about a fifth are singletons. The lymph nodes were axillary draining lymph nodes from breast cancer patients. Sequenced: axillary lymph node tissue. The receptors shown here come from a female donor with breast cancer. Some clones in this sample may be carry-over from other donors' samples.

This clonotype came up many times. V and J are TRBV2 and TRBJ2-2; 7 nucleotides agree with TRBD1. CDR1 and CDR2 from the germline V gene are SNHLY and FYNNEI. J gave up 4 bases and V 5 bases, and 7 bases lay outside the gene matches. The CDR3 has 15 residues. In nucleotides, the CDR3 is TGTGCCAGCAGTACGACGACAGGGCGCACCGGGGAGCTGTTTTTT. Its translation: CASSTTTGRTGELFF.

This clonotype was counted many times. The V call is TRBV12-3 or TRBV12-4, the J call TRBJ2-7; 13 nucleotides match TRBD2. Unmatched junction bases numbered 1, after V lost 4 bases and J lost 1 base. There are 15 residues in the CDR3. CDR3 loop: CASSSGLAGSYEQYF. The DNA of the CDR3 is TGTGCCAGCAGTTCGGGACTAGCGGGATCCTACGAGCAGTACTTC.

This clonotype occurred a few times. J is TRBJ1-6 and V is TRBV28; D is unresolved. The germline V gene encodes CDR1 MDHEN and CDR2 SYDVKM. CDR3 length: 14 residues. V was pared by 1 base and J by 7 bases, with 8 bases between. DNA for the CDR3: TGTGCCAGCAGTTTATTAACGAAAAATTCACCCCTCCACTTT. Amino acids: CASSLLTKNSPLHF. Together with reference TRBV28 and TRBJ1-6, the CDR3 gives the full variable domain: DVKVTQSSRYLVKRTGEKVFLECVQDMDHENMFWYRQDPGLGLRLIYFSYDVKMKEKGDIPEGYSVSREKKERFSLILESASTNQTSMYLCASSLLTKNSPLHFGNGTRLTVT.

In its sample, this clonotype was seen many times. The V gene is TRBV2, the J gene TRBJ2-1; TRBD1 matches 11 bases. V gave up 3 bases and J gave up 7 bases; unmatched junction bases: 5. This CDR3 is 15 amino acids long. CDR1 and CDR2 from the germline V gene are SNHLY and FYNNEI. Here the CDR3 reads CASSESGTGGNEQFF. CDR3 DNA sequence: TGTGCCAGCAGTGAGAGTGGGACAGGGGGAAATGAGCAGTTCTTC.

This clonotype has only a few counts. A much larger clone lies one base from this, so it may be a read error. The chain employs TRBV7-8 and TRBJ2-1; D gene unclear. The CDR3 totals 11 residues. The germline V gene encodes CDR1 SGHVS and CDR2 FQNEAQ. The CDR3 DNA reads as TGTGCCGGCAGAAGTGTCAATGAGCAGTTCTTC. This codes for CAGRSVNEQFF.

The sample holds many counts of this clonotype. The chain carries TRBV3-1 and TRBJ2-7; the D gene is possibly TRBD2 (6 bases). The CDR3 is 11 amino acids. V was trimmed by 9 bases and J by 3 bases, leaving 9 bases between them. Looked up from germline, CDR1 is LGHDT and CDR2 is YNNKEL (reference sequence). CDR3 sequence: CASGTGYEQYF. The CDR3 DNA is TGTGCCAGTGGGACTGGCTACGAGCAGTACTTC.

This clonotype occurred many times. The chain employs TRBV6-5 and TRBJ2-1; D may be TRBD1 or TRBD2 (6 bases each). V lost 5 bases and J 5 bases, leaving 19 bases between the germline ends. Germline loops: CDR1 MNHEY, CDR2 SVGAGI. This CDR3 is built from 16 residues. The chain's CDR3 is CASSPPGASANNEQFF. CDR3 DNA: TGTGCCAGCAGTCCACCGGGGGCTAGCGCAAACAATGAGCAGTTCTTC.

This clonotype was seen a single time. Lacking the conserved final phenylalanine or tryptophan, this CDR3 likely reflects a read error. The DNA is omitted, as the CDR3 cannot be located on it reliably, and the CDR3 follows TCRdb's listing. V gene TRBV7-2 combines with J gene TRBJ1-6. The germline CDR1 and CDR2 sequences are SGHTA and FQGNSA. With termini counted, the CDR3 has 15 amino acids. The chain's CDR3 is CASSLGTLYNSPLHC.

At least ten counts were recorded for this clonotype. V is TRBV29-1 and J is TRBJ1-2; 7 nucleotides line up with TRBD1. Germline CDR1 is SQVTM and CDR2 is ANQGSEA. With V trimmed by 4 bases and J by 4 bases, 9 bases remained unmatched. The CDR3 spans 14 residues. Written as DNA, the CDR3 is TGCAGCGTTGTGAGCCCCCCAGGGGGCTATGGCTACACCTTC. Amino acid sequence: CSVVSPPGGYGYTF.

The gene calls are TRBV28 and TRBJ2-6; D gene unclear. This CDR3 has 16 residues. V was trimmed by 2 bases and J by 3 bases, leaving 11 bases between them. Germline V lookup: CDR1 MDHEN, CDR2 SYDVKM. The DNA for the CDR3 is TGTGCCAGCAGTTTAGTATCGTCTTTTGGGGCCAACGTCCTGACTTTC. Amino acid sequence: CASSLVSSFGANVLTF.

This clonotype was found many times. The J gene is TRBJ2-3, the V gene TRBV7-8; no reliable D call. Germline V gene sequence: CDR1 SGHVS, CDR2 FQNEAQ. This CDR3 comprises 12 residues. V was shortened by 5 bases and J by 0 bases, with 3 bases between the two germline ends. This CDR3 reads CASSRSTDTQYF. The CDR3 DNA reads TGTGCCAGCAGCAGAAGCACAGATACGCAGTATTTT.

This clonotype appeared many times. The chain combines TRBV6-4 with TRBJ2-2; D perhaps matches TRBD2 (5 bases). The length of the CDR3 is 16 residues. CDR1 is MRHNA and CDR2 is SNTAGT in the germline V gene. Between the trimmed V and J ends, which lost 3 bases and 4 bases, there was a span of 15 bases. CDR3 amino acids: CASSEGRGFSTGELFF. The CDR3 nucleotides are TGTGCCAGCAGTGAGGGCAGAGGGTTTTCCACCGGGGAGCTGTTTTTT.

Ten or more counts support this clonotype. CDR3 sequence reads: CASSPSRSESYEQYF. The CDR3 nucleotides read TGTGCCAGCAGCCCGTCCCGGAGTGAATCCTACGAGCAGTACTTC. This chain links TRBV7-2 with TRBJ2-7, with D unresolved. This CDR3 has 15 residues. Trimming pared 5 bases from V and 1 base from J, leaving 15 bases between. The germline CDR1 and CDR2 sequences are SGHTA and FQGNSA.

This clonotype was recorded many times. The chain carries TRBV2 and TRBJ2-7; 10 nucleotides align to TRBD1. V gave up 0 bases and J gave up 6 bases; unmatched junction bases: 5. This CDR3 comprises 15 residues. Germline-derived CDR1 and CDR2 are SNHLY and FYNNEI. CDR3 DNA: TGTGCCAGCAGTGAAGCTCCGGGACAGGGGTCCGAGCAGTACTTC. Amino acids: CASSEAPGQGSEQYF.

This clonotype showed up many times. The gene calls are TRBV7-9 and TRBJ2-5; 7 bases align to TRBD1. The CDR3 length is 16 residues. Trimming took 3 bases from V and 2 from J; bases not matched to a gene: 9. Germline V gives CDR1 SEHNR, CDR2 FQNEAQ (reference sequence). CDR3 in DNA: TGTGCCAGCAGCTTTAGACAGGGCCAGGGGCAAGAGACCCAGTACTTC. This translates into CASSFRQGQGQETQYF.

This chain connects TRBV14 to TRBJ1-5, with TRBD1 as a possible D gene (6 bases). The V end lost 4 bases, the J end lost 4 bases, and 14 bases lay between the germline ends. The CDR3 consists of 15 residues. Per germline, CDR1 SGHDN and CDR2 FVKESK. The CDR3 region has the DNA TGTGCCAGCAGCCGGGGGGGGGGGCAAAATCAGCCCCAGCATTTT. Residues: CASSRGGGQNQPQHF. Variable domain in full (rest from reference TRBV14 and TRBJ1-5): EAGVTQFPSHSVIEKGQTVTLRCDPISGHDNLYWYRRVMGKEIKFLLHFVKESKQDESGMPNNRFLAERTGGTYSTLKVQPAELEDSGVYFCASSRGGGQNQPQHFGDGTRLSIL.

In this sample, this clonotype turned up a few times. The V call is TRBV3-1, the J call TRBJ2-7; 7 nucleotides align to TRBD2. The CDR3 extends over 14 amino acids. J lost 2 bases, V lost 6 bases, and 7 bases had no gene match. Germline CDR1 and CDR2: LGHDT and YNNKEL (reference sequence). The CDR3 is CASSLREGTYEQYF. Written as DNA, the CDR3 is TGTGCCAGCAGTCTCAGGGAGGGCACCTACGAGCAGTACTTC.

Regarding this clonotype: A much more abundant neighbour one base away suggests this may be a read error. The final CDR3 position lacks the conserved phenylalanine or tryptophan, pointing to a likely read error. Written as DNA, the CDR3 is TGTGCCAGCAGCTTAACCAGGGTTGAGACCCAGTACTCC. It is translated as CASSLTRVETQYS. This rearrangement joins TRBV7-3 to TRBJ2-5; a weak D match, TRBD1 (5 bases). V lost 0 bases to trimming and J lost 5 bases, with 7 bases between them. Germline CDR1 reads SGHTA; CDR2 reads FQGTGA. This CDR3 region has 13 residues.

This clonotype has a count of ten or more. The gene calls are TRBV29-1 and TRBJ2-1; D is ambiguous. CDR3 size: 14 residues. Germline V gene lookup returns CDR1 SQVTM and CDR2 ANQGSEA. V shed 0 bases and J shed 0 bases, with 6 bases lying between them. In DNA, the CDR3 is TGCAGCGTTGAAGATAGGGACTCCTACAATGAGCAGTTCTTC. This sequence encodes CSVEDRDSYNEQFF.

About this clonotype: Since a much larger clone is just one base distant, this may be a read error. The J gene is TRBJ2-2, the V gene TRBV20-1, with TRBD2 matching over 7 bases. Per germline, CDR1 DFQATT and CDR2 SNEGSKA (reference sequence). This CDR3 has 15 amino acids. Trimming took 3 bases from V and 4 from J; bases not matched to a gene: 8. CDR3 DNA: TGCAGTGCTAGCGACGGGAGGATAGGCACCGGGGAGCTGTTTTTT. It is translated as CSASDGRIGTGELFF.

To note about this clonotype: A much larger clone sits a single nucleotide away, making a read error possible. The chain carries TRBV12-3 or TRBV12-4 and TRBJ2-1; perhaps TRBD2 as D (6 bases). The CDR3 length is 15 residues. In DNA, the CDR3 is TGTGCCAGCAGTTTTACGGCTAAGGGAGGCAATAAGCAGTTCTTC. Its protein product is CASSFTAKGGNKQFF.

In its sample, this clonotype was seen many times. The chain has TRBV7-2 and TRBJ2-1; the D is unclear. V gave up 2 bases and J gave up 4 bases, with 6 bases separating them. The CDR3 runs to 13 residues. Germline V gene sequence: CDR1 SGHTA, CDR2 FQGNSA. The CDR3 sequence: CASSLRLYNEQFF. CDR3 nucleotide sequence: TGTGCCAGCAGCTTAAGGCTATACAATGAGCAGTTCTTC.

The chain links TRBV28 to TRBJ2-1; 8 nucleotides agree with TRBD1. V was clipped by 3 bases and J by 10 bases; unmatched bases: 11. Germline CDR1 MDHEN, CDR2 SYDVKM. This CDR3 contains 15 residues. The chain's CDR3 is CASSFDRDRSFEQFF. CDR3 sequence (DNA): TGTGCCAGCAGTTTTGACCGGGACAGGAGTTTCGAGCAGTTCTTC.

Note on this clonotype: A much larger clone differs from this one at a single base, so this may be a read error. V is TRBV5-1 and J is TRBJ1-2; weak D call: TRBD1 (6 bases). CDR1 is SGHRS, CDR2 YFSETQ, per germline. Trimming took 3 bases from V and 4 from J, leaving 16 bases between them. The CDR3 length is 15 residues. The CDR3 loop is CASSSMAGASYGYTF. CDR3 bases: TGCGCCAGCAGCTCCATGGCAGGGGCTTCCTATGGCTACACCTTC. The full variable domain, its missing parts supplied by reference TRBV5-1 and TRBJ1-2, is KAGVTQTPRYLIKTRGQQVTLSCSPISGHRSVSWYQQTPGQGLQFLFEYFSETQRNKGNFPGRFSGRQFSNSRSEMNVSTLELGDSALYLCASSSMAGASYGYTFGSGTRLTVV.

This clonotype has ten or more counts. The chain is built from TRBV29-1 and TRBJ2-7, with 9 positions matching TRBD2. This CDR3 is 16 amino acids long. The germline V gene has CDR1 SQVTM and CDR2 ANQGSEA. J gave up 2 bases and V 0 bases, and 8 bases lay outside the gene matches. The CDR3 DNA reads TGCAGCGTTGAAGAGGTCTCGGCTAGCGGGACCTACGAGCAGTACTTC. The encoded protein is CSVEEVSASGTYEQYF.

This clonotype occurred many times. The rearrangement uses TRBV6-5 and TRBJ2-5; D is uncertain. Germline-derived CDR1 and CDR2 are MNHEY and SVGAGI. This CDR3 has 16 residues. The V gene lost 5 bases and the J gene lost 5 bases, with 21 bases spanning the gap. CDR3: CASSSPKQSGLETQYF. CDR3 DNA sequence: TGTGCCAGCAGTAGCCCTAAGCAGTCTGGATTGGAGACCCAGTACTTC.

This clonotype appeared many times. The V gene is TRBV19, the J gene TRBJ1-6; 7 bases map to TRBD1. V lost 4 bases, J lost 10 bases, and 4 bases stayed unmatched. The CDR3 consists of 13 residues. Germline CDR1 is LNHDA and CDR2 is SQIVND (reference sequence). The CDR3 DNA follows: TGTGCCAGTAGTAACAGGGGTCGATCACCCCTCCACTTT. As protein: CASSNRGRSPLHF.

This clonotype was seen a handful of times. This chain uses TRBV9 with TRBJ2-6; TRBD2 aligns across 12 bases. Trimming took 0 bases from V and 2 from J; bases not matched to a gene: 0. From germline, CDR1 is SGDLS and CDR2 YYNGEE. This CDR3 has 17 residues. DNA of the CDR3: TGTGCCAGCAGCGTAGCTAGCGGGAGGGCTGGGGCCAACGTCCTGACTTTC. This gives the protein CASSVASGRAGANVLTF. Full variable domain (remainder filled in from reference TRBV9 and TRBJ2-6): DSGVTQTPKHLITATGQRVTLRCSPRSGDLSVYWYQQSLDQGLQFLIQYYNGEERAKGNILERFSAQQFPDLHSELNLSSLELGDSALYFCASSVASGRAGANVLTFGAGSRLTVL.

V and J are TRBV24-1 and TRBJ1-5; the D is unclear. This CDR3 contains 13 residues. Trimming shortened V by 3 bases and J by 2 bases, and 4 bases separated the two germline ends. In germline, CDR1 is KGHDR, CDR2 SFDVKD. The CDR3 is CATSDVGNQPQHF. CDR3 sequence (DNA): TGTGCCACCAGTGATGTCGGCAATCAGCCCCAGCATTTT.

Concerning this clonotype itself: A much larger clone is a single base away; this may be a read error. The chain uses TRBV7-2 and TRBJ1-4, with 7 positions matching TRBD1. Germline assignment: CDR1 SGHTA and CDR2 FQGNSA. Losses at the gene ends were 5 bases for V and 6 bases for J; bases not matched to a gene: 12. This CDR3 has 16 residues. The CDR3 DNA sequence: TGTGCCAGCAGCCCGAGACAGGGAGGAGGGGATGAAAAACTGTTTTTT. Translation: CASSPRQGGGDEKLFF.

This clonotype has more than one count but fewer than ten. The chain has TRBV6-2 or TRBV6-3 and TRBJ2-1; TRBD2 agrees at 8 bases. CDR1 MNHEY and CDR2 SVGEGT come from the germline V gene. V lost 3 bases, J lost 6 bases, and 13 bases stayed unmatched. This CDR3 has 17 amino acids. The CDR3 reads CASSYSMSGSWGNEQFF. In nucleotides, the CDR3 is TGTGCCAGCAGTTATTCCATGAGCGGGAGCTGGGGCAATGAGCAGTTCTTC.

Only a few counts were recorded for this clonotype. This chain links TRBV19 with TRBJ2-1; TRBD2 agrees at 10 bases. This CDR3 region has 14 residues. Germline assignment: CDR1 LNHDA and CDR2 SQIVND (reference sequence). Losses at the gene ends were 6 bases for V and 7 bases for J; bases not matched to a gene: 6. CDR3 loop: CASRLSGRANEQFF. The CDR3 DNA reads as TGTGCCAGTAGGTTAAGCGGGAGGGCTAATGAGCAGTTCTTC.